Below, 18 T cell receptor beta chains from the same sample are listed, as sequenced in a study of neurological immune-mediated disorders. One entry per CDR3 protein results from TCRdb running MiXCR on the 5' RACE reads. The sample records around 66,000 distinct CDR3 sequences, around 5% being singletons. What was sequenced was PBMCs. The receptor source for this set is a woman in her sixties or seventies with multiple sclerosis.

This clonotype has only a few counts. This chain uses TRBV7-6 with TRBJ2-1; perhaps TRBD1 as D (6 bases). The CDR3 is made up of 14 amino acids. The V gene lost 5 bases and the J gene lost 3 bases, with 11 bases spanning the gap. Germline V gene data show CDR1 as SGHVS and CDR2 as FNYEAQ. The CDR3, as DNA: TGTGCCAGCAGCCTTGCGGACAGCTACAATGAGCAGTTCTTC. Protein: CASSLADSYNEQFF.

This clonotype was seen repeatedly, ten times or more. This rearrangement joins TRBV20-1 to TRBJ2-7, with 7 bases fitting TRBD1. The CDR3 contains 18 residues. V gave up 3 bases and J gave up 0 bases; unmatched junction bases: 17. Germline V gene sequence: CDR1 DFQATT, CDR2 SNEGSKA (reference sequence). CDR3 sequence: CSARSRWPGQASSYEQYF. The CDR3 DNA sequence: TGCAGTGCTAGGAGTCGATGGCCCGGACAGGCGAGCTCCTACGAGCAGTACTTC.

This clonotype appeared many times. The gene calls are TRBV5-1 and TRBJ2-3, with 11 bases identical to TRBD2. The J segment lost 7 bases and the V segment lost 5 bases, leaving 9 bases of the junction unmatched. The CDR3 length is 15 residues. In germline, CDR1 is SGHRS, CDR2 YFSETQ. CDR3 in amino acids: CASRGTSGAGNTQYF. CDR3 in DNA: TGCGCCAGCAGAGGGACTAGCGGCGCCGGGAATACGCAGTATTTT.

This clonotype has a count of ten or more. The chain uses TRBV12-3 or TRBV12-4 and TRBJ1-1, with a weak D call TRBD1 (5 bases). The CDR3 is 13 amino acids. V was shortened by 3 bases and J by 6 bases, with 11 bases between the two germline ends. The CDR3 sequence: CASSFKGRSEAFF. CDR3 DNA: TGTGCCAGCAGTTTTAAGGGGAGGTCTGAAGCTTTCTTT.

This clonotype was picked up many times. The chain recombines TRBV20-1 with TRBJ1-4, with TRBD1 matching over 8 bases. J was trimmed by 4 bases and V by 6 bases; bases with no gene match: 7. This CDR3 spans 14 amino acids. The germline V gene encodes CDR1 DFQATT and CDR2 SNEGSKA (reference sequence). DNA for the CDR3: TGCAGTGCGTATCGACAGGGGTTTAATGAAAAACTGTTTTTT. As protein: CSAYRQGFNEKLFF.

To note about this clonotype: One base away lies a much larger clone, so this may be a sequencing read error. The rearrangement uses TRBV7-3 and TRBJ2-5; TRBD2 is a possible D gene (5 bases). This CDR3 region has 14 residues. Trimming shortened V by 5 bases and J by 5 bases, and 15 bases separated the two germline ends. Per germline, CDR1 SGHTA and CDR2 FQGTGA. CDR3 sequence (DNA): TGTGCCAGCAGCCACGGTCAGAGGAGGGAGACCCAGTACTTC. Translating gives CASSHGQRRETQYF.

There are many counts of this clonotype. The chain combines TRBV5-1 with TRBJ2-7; 8 bases line up with TRBD2. Germline V gene sequence: CDR1 SGHRS, CDR2 YFSETQ. V shed 4 bases and J 4 bases; nucleotides not matched to a gene: 4. The CDR3 covers 13 residues. DNA for the CDR3: TGCGCCAGCAGCACGGGGGGGTTTTACGAGCAGTACTTC. As protein: CASSTGGFYEQYF. Based on the CDR3 plus reference TRBV5-1 and TRBJ2-7, the full variable domain is KAGVTQTPRYLIKTRGQQVTLSCSPISGHRSVSWYQQTPGQGLQFLFEYFSETQRNKGNFPGRFSGRQFSNSRSEMNVSTLELGDSALYLCASSTGGFYEQYFGPGTRLTVT.

This clonotype was seen repeatedly, ten times or more. The J gene is TRBJ2-7, the V gene TRBV12-3 or TRBV12-4, with D possibly being TRBD2 (6 bases). This CDR3 is 14 amino acids long. V lost 5 bases, J lost 7 bases, and 18 bases lay in between. The CDR3 DNA reads as TGTGCCAGCAGTCATCGGGACTCCAGCATGGAGCAGTACTTC. This translates into CASSHRDSSMEQYF.

This clonotype was seen repeatedly, ten times or more. V gene TRBV3-1 combines with J gene TRBJ2-7; TRBD1 is a possible D gene (5 bases). Germline V gene lookup returns CDR1 LGHDT and CDR2 YNNKEL (reference sequence). The CDR3 runs 12 residues. Trimming cost V 4 bases and J 5 bases, with 9 bases left between them. CDR3 DNA sequence: TGTGCCAGCAGCCGGACATCCCACGAGCAGTACTTC. Protein: CASSRTSHEQYF.

The chain carries TRBV12-3 or TRBV12-4 and TRBJ1-2; weak D call: TRBD1 (5 bases). The CDR3 loop spans 15 amino acids. Trimming cost V 6 bases and J 2 bases, with 16 bases left between them. The CDR3 coding sequence is TGTGCCAGCAGCCATGGACAAGAACAAAACTATGGCTACACCTTC. Translation gives CASSHGQEQNYGYTF.

In its sample, this clonotype was seen many times. The CDR3 DNA follows: TGTGCCACGTGGACAGGGCCCATGAACACTGAAGCTTTCTTT. Protein sequence: CATWTGPMNTEAFF. V usage is TRBV2 and J usage is TRBJ1-1; 8 nucleotides match TRBD1. V trimming: 10 bases; J trimming: 0 bases; junction bases outside the gene matches: 7. This CDR3 region has 14 residues. The germline V gene has CDR1 SNHLY and CDR2 FYNNEI.

This clonotype was counted at least ten times. This chain links TRBV4-1 with TRBJ1-5; 8 bases are a match to TRBD1. The CDR3 has 16 residues. J was trimmed by 4 bases and V by 4 bases; bases with no gene match: 9. Germline-derived CDR1 and CDR2 are MGHRA and YSYEKL. The CDR3 loop reads CASSRIQDRANQPQHF. As DNA, the CDR3 is TGCGCCAGCAGCCGAATCCAGGACAGGGCTAATCAGCCCCAGCATTTT.

The sample holds many counts of this clonotype. The V gene is TRBV20-1, the J gene TRBJ1-2; possible D gene TRBD1, 6 bases. The V end was cut by 5 bases, the J end by 4 bases, with 23 bases between. The CDR3 length is 16 residues. Per the germline V gene, CDR1 is DFQATT and CDR2 is SNEGSKA (reference sequence). The CDR3 bases are TGCAGTGCTTCGGGGGCAACAACGGGCCGTCGCTATGGCTACACCTTC. This codes for CSASGATTGRRYGYTF.

At least ten counts were recorded for this clonotype. The chain has TRBV25-1 and TRBJ1-4; D is unresolved. CDR3 size: 14 residues. CDR1 and CDR2 (germline): MGHDK, SYGVNS. V lost 4 bases to trimming and J lost 0 bases, with 6 bases between them. This CDR3 reads CASSGSATNEKLFF. The DNA for the CDR3 is TGTGCCAGCAGTGGATCTGCAACTAATGAAAAACTGTTTTTT.

This clonotype came up a few times. J is TRBJ2-3 and V is TRBV2, with 10 bases matching TRBD2. CDR1 is SNHLY, CDR2 FYNNEI, per germline. This CDR3 spans 14 amino acids. The trim removed 8 bases at V and 7 bases at J, leaving 9 bases unmatched. In DNA form, the CDR3 reads TGTGCCAGCGGGACTAGCGCCAACCGAAATACGCAGTATTTT. Translation: CASGTSANRNTQYF.

The V call is TRBV14, the J call TRBJ2-7; TRBD1 is a possible D gene (5 bases). CDR1 is SGHDN, CDR2 FVKESK, per germline. V lost 0 bases and J 5 bases, leaving 17 bases between the germline ends. The CDR3 extends over 16 amino acids. CDR3 protein: CASSQEGLGQDHEQYF. CDR3 in DNA: TGTGCCAGCAGCCAAGAGGGTTTGGGGCAGGATCACGAGCAGTACTTC.

This clonotype appeared a few times. The chain's CDR3 is CASSYILLAGSYNEQFF. CDR3 DNA sequence: TGTGCCAGCAGCTATATACTACTAGCGGGATCCTACAATGAGCAGTTCTTC. The chain carries TRBV12-3 or TRBV12-4 and TRBJ2-1, with 10 bases lining up with TRBD2. The CDR3 consists of 17 residues. The V segment lost 6 bases and the J segment 1 base; nucleotides outside the gene matches: 9.

There are many counts of this clonotype. This sequence joins TRBV5-1 and TRBJ1-4, with D possibly being TRBD1 (5 bases). This CDR3 spans 15 amino acids. Per the germline V gene, CDR1 is SGHRS and CDR2 is YFSETQ. Trimming removed 0 bases at V and 6 bases at J, with 12 bases between. The CDR3 sequence is CASSLGRGRDEKLFF. CDR3 bases: TGCGCCAGCAGCTTGGGCCGGGGGAGGGATGAAAAACTGTTTTTT.